This TCR beta chain was retrieved from a study of T cell repertoires in cytomegalovirus infection. Study-level background: Public TCR beta signature analysis indicated the presence of both CMV infection and matching HLA type.

TCRdb fed the reads into MiXCR, producing one record per CDR3 protein. This table has more than 400,000 distinct CDR3 sequences, 26% appearing once. Broader study findings: Public TCR beta family frequency separated CMV-and-HLA carriers, including in an independent cohort. HLA-C-restricted CMV-specific TCR beta clonotypes prevailed in the ex vivo response.

Of note for this clonotype: As yet, its antigen is unknown.

The sequence was collected from a human donor in good health (CMV status not recorded). Some clones in this sample may be carry-over from other donors' samples. The sample comprised PBMCs.

In nucleotides, the CDR3 is TGCGCCAGCAGCCAAGATTTAGGTCTTCACAGTCGGTACGAGCAGTACTTC. Residues: CASSQDLGLHSRYEQYF. The chain joins TRBV4-3 to TRBJ2-7; D is undetermined. The CDR3 is 17 residues long. The germline V gene encodes CDR1 LGHNA and CDR2 YSLEER. With 0 bases removed from V and 4 bases from J, the gap between germline ends came to 19 bases.